These 30 T cell receptor beta chains were all obtained from the same sample, sequenced in a study of cytomegalovirus exposure and HLA in healthy donors. Both 60 Vbeta primers and 13 Jbeta primers went into the PCR. Generated by immunoSEQ multiplex PCR, the TCRdb table keeps only in-frame clones and is missing some. The table includes 120,000 or so clones, about 80% detected once. Material for sequencing was PBMCs. The source is a man aged 25 to 45 in good health and CMV-seropositive.

This chain connects TRBV2 to TRBJ1-2, with 8 bases fitting TRBD1. CDR1 is SNHLY, CDR2 FYNNEI, per germline. This CDR3 spans 12 amino acids. With V trimmed by 5 bases and J by 6 bases, 2 bases remained unmatched. The CDR3 nucleotides are TGTGCCAGCAGTCAGGACAGGGATGGCTACACCTTC. This gives the protein CASSQDRDGYTF.

This clone was seen more than once but under ten times. The V and J genes are TRBV4-1 and TRBJ2-2; D perhaps matches TRBD1 (6 bases). CDR3 length: 16 amino acids. With 1 base removed from V and 7 bases from J, the gap between germline ends came to 16 bases. Looked up from germline, CDR1 is MGHRA and CDR2 is YSYEKL. The CDR3 loop reads CASSQARSGAGGELFF. In nucleotides, the CDR3 is TGCGCCAGCAGCCAAGCCCGATCAGGGGCGGGCGGGGAGCTGTTTTTT.

This chain joins TRBV5-1 and TRBJ1-1; D unresolved. Germline V gives CDR1 SGHRS, CDR2 YFSETQ. The germline V and J ends were trimmed by 4 bases and 1 base, with 14 bases remaining between them. The CDR3 has 15 amino acids. For the CDR3, the DNA is TGCGCCAGCAGCGATCAACCAGGTAAGAACACTGAAGCTTTCTTT. Amino acids: CASSDQPGKNTEAFF.

V is TRBV5-4 and J is TRBJ1-2; no firm D call. This CDR3 is 15 amino acids long. Germline values: CDR1 SGHNT, CDR2 YYREEE (reference sequence). V was trimmed by 4 bases and J by 5 bases, leaving 18 bases between them. This CDR3 reads CASSLGSLQPYGYTF. CDR3 DNA: TGTGCCAGCAGCCTCGGGTCGCTCCAGCCATATGGCTACACCTTC.

The chain joins TRBV10-3 to TRBJ1-1; 7 positions agree with TRBD1. This CDR3 spans 15 amino acids. Germline V gene data show CDR1 as ENHRY and CDR2 as SYGVKD. The J segment lost 0 bases and the V segment lost 6 bases, leaving 7 bases of the junction unmatched. The CDR3 region is CAIRDPTGMNTEAFF. The CDR3 nucleotides read TGTGCCATCAGAGACCCGACAGGGATGAACACTGAAGCTTTCTTT.

The chain uses TRBV25-1 and TRBJ1-3, with D unclear. The germline V and J ends were trimmed by 5 bases and 0 bases, with 5 bases remaining between them. The CDR3 spans 13 residues. Germline V gene data show CDR1 as MGHDK and CDR2 as SYGVNS. The CDR3 reads CASSRGSGNTIYF. The CDR3 DNA sequence: TGTGCCAGCAGTAGAGGCTCTGGAAACACCATATATTTT.

V and J are TRBV18 and TRBJ1-1; D is unresolved. This CDR3 is 16 amino acids long. V was shortened by 2 bases and J by 3 bases, with 16 bases between the two germline ends. Germline V lookup: CDR1 KGHSH, CDR2 LQKENI. The CDR3 protein is CASSPDSVNADTEAFF. CDR3 nucleotides: TGTGCCAGCTCACCAGACTCGGTCAACGCTGACACTGAAGCTTTCTTT. Full variable domain (outside the CDR3, taken from reference TRBV18 and TRBJ1-1): NAGVMQNPRHLVRRRGQEARLRCSPMKGHSHVYWYRQLPEEGLKFMVYLQKENIIDESGMPKERFSAEFPKEGPSILRIQQVVRGDSAAYFCASSPDSVNADTEAFFGQGTRLTVV.

The CDR3 loop reads CASSLYGGGLYEQYF. The CDR3 DNA sequence: TGTGCCAGCAGTTTATATGGGGGGGGATTGTACGAGCAGTACTTC. The chain links TRBV28 to TRBJ2-7, with 7 bases fitting TRBD2. Germline CDR1 and CDR2: MDHEN and SYDVKM. This CDR3 has 15 amino acids. After removal of 1 base from V and 4 bases from J, the junction contained 7 bases not matched to a gene.

This chain joins TRBV11-2 and TRBJ2-7; 7 nucleotides line up with TRBD2. The CDR3 has 15 residues. With V trimmed by 5 bases and J by 3 bases, 10 bases remained unmatched. CDR1 SGHAT and CDR2 FQNNGV come from the germline V gene. The CDR3 protein is CASSLSKAGNYEQYF. CDR3 bases: TGTGCCAGCAGCCTATCGAAAGCGGGGAACTACGAGCAGTACTTC.

This sequence joins TRBV9 and TRBJ1-3; the match to TRBD1 covers 8 bases. J gave up 3 bases and V 0 bases, and 8 bases lay outside the gene matches. Per germline, CDR1 SGDLS and CDR2 YYNGEE. The CDR3 runs 17 residues. The CDR3 nucleotides are TGTGCCAGCAGCGTAGACGGTTCAGGGGGCGATGGAAACACCATATATTTT. This codes for CASSVDGSGGDGNTIYF.

The table lists this clone with a count of one. The J gene is TRBJ2-1, the V gene TRBV10-1; TRBD2 aligns across 7 bases. Unmatched junction bases numbered 2, after V lost 5 bases and J lost 7 bases. Germline CDR1 is WNHNN and CDR2 is SYGVQD (reference sequence). The CDR3 is 12 residues long. The CDR3 DNA reads TGCGCCAGCAGTTTCGGGGGGAATGAGCAGTTCTTC. Translating gives CASSFGGNEQFF.

This clone was found a few times. The CDR3 here is CASLGEGNEQFF. The CDR3 DNA follows: TGTGCCAGCTTAGGGGAGGGCAATGAGCAGTTCTTC. This chain uses TRBV6-6 with TRBJ2-1; 7 bases are a match to TRBD2. V shed 8 bases, J shed 6 bases, and the junction held 4 bases outside the gene matches. Germline V gives CDR1 MNHNY, CDR2 SVGAGI (reference sequence). The CDR3 is 12 residues long.

This clone was seen once. The rearrangement joins TRBV27 to TRBJ2-7, with TRBD1 as a possible D gene (6 bases). The CDR3 runs to 15 residues. Germline loops: CDR1 MNHEY, CDR2 SMNVEV (reference sequence). V was clipped by 0 bases and J by 4 bases, with 13 bases between them. The CDR3 DNA sequence: TGTGCCAGCAGTTTATCCGGCCCAGGACAGTACGAGCAGTACTTC. This codes for CASSLSGPGQYEQYF.

V usage is TRBV28 and J usage is TRBJ1-4, with D perhaps matching TRBD1 (5 bases). The CDR3 spans 15 residues. The germline V and J ends were trimmed by 2 bases and 6 bases, with 13 bases remaining between them. Germline CDR1 is MDHEN and CDR2 is SYDVKM. The CDR3 reads CASSLERGRDEKLFF. The CDR3 DNA follows: TGTGCCAGCAGTTTAGAGCGGGGGAGGGATGAAAAACTGTTTTTT.

This chain connects TRBV19 to TRBJ1-4; D unresolved. The CDR3 is 14 residues long. Trimming removed 3 bases from V and 0 bases from J, with 5 bases in between. The germline gives CDR1 LNHDA, CDR2 SQIVND (reference sequence). In DNA, the CDR3 is TGTGCCAGTAGTATCTCTGCAACTAATGAAAAACTGTTTTTT. It is translated as CASSISATNEKLFF.

The V and J genes are TRBV2 and TRBJ1-3; D is ambiguous. CDR3 size: 15 residues. V lost 6 bases, J lost 0 bases, and 12 bases lay in between. Germline V gene sequence: CDR1 SNHLY, CDR2 FYNNEI. The chain's CDR3 is CASSLTANSGNTIYF. The CDR3 DNA reads TGTGCCAGCAGCCTCACAGCAAACTCTGGAAACACCATATATTTT. The full variable domain, rest sourced from reference TRBV2 and TRBJ1-3, is EPEVTQTPSHQVTQMGQEVILRCVPISNHLYFYWYRQILGQKVEFLVSFYNNEISEKSEIFDDQFSVERPDGSNFTLKIRSTKLEDSAMYFCASSLTANSGNTIYFGEGSWLTVV.

Turning to this clone: Other nucleotide sequences from this sample produce the same CDR3. V and J are TRBV9 and TRBJ1-6; D is possibly TRBD1 (6 bases). The ends were cut back, 0 bases at V and 8 bases at J, with 9 bases in the middle. CDR1 is SGDLS and CDR2 is YYNGEE in the germline V gene. The CDR3 sequence is 14 residues long. This CDR3 reads CASSVEGGDSPLHF. The CDR3 DNA reads as TGTGCCAGCAGCGTAGAGGGGGGGGATTCACCCCTCCACTTT.

Concerning this clone itself: Germline and junction disagree at one end, which may indicate a read error. The genes are TRBV6-1 and TRBJ1-4; D not resolved. CDR3 length: 8 residues. Germline V CDR1 and CDR2: MNHNS, SASEGT. The CDR3 spells CASKSSRF. The CDR3 bases are TGTGCCAGCAAGAGTTCGAGGTTT.

V gene TRBV11-2 combines with J gene TRBJ2-2; D possibly corresponds to TRBD1 (6 bases). The CDR3 contains 13 residues. Germline values: CDR1 SGHAT, CDR2 FQNNGV. The V end lost 4 bases, the J end lost 6 bases, and 9 bases lay between the germline ends. The CDR3 DNA follows: TGTGCCAGCAGCTCGGACAGACCCGGGGAGCTGTTTTTT. Translation: CASSSDRPGELFF.

This chain joins TRBV7-6 and TRBJ2-1; 12 positions agree with TRBD2. The CDR3 is 14 amino acids. Germline CDR1 SGHVS, CDR2 FNYEAQ. With 8 bases clipped from V and 7 bases from J, the junction kept 6 bases outside the gene matches. Here the CDR3 DNA reads TGTGCCAGCGCGGGGCTAGCGGGGGGGAATGAGCAGTTCTTC. This encodes CASAGLAGGNEQFF.

V usage is TRBV2 and J usage is TRBJ1-4; D possibly corresponds to TRBD1 (6 bases). This CDR3 region has 13 residues. Per germline, CDR1 SNHLY and CDR2 FYNNEI. The V and J ends lost 6 bases and 8 bases respectively, with 13 bases between them. DNA of the CDR3: TGTGCCAGCAGAGGGGGAGTAACGGAAAAACTGTTTTTT. It codes for CASRGGVTEKLFF.

The chain recombines TRBV19 with TRBJ1-1; D unclear. V was clipped by 6 bases and J by 6 bases, with 17 bases between them. Germline CDR1 is LNHDA and CDR2 is SQIVND (reference sequence). The CDR3 length is 14 residues. The CDR3 sequence: CASRLSQLSAEAFF. CDR3 DNA sequence: TGTGCCAGTAGGCTGTCTCAACTTAGCGCTGAAGCTTTCTTT.

The genes are TRBV19 and TRBJ1-1; TRBD1 is a possible D gene (5 bases). This CDR3 is 15 amino acids long. Trimming shortened V by 4 bases and J by 7 bases, and 19 bases separated the two germline ends. CDR1 is LNHDA, CDR2 SQIVND, per germline (reference sequence). The CDR3 DNA follows: TGTGCCAGTAGTAGTATCGCGGGGACTCGGGATGAAGCTTTCTTT. Translating gives CASSSIAGTRDEAFF.

CDR3 in DNA: TGTGCCAGCAGCCGACAGGGGAGCTCCTACGAGCAGTACTTC. This gives the protein CASSRQGSSYEQYF. J is TRBJ2-7 and V is TRBV6-5, with 8 bases lining up with TRBD1. The germline V gene encodes CDR1 MNHEY and CDR2 SVGAGI. CDR3 length: 14 residues. J lost 0 bases, V lost 6 bases, and 4 bases had no gene match.

The V and J genes are TRBV28 and TRBJ2-1; D is possibly TRBD1 (6 bases). This CDR3 comprises 16 residues. From germline, CDR1 is MDHEN and CDR2 SYDVKM. Between the trimmed V and J ends, which lost 4 bases and 7 bases, there was a span of 20 bases. CDR3 protein: CASSSQLGQRVNEQFF. The CDR3 bases are TGTGCCAGCAGTTCCCAACTCGGACAGAGGGTGAATGAGCAGTTCTTC.

This chain uses TRBV6-4 with TRBJ1-6; D remains unclear. CDR1 MRHNA and CDR2 SNTAGT come from the germline V gene. With 4 bases removed from V and 9 bases from J, the gap between germline ends came to 10 bases. The CDR3 is 13 residues long. The CDR3 DNA sequence: TGTGCCAGCAGTGGGGAGGTGGGTTCACCCCTCCACTTT. Translating it yields CASSGEVGSPLHF.

The V gene is TRBV19, the J gene TRBJ1-2; possible D gene TRBD1, 5 bases. The CDR3 loop spans 13 amino acids. Germline CDR1 LNHDA, CDR2 SQIVND (reference sequence). Trimming cost V 5 bases and J 6 bases, with 13 bases left between them. The CDR3 region has the DNA TGTGCCAGTAGTCCCTCGGGGGGTAATGGCTACACCTTC. The encoded protein is CASSPSGGNGYTF.

The chain recombines TRBV29-1 with TRBJ2-1, with 7 bases fitting TRBD1. Per the germline V gene, CDR1 is SQVTM and CDR2 is ANQGSEA. Trimming took 7 bases from V and 6 from J; bases not matched to a gene: 15. The CDR3 covers 15 residues. The CDR3 DNA is TGCAGCGCCCGAAACCGGACAGGCGGTGGCAATGAGCAGTTCTTC. Its protein product is CSARNRTGGGNEQFF.

V and J are TRBV7-6 and TRBJ2-1, with 8 bases aligning to TRBD2. V dropped 5 bases and J dropped 0; count of bases not matched to a gene: 6. The CDR3 has 16 residues. Germline V gives CDR1 SGHVS, CDR2 FNYEAQ. CDR3 sequence (DNA): TGTGCCAGCAGCGCCACTAGCGGAAGCTCCTACAATGAGCAGTTCTTC. It translates to CASSATSGSSYNEQFF.

This chain links TRBV19 with TRBJ2-2, with a weak D call TRBD2 (7 bases). V was cut by 3 bases and J by 5 bases, with 25 bases left in between. The CDR3 extends over 19 amino acids. Germline V gene lookup returns CDR1 LNHDA and CDR2 SQIVND (reference sequence). CDR3 protein: CASSIESLLKGGRTGELFF. As DNA, the CDR3 is TGTGCCAGTAGTATTGAGTCCTTGTTGAAGGGGGGGCGTACCGGGGAGCTGTTTTTT.